A selection of T cell receptor beta chains follows, all from one sample in a study of CD8 T cells in Susac syndrome. A single record per CDR3 protein comes from TCRdb applying MiXCR to the immunoSEQ multiplex PCR reads. The table lists just over 300,000 distinct CDR3 sequences, under 95% of them singletons. Input material: CD4+ T cells from PBMCs. These TCRs come from a human donor with multiple sclerosis. CDR3s include the opening cysteine and the closing phenylalanine or tryptophan. D genes are given only for firm matches. Some rows have no size entry. The others give once, few or many, or a class for an expanded clone.

d_call,v_call,j_call,clone_size,cdr3_nt,cdr3_aa
TRBD2,TRBV4-2,TRBJ2-1,NA,TGTGCCAGCAGCCAAGATGAAGGGCGGCTGCTGCGGGGGAACAATGAGCAGTTCTTC,CASSQDEGRLLRGNNEQFF
TRBD2,TRBV4-1,TRBJ2-1,NA,TGCGCCAGCAGCCGATGGGGGGGGGAGCAGTTCTTC,CASSRWGGEQFF
TRBD2,TRBV20-1,TRBJ2-1,NA,TGCAGTGCTAGAAAAGGTTTAGCGGGAGGTTCAAAGTCGTCCTACAATGAGCAGTTCTTC,CSARKGLAGGSKSSYNEQFF
TRBD2,TRBV20-1,TRBJ2-3,NA,TGCAGTGGGGGCGCGCCGGGGGGGCCCGGAGGCACAGATACGCAGTATTTT,CSGGAPGGPGGTDTQYF
TRBD2,TRBV3-1,TRBJ2-5,NA,TGTGCCAGCAGCCAAGTAGGCCTAGCGGGAGCAGAGACCCAGTACTTC,CASSQVGLAGAETQYF
TRBD1,TRBV13,TRBJ1-1,NA,TGTGCCAGCAGCTTCAGGGGGATCAAGGTGAACACTGAAGCTTTCTTT,CASSFRGIKVNTEAFF
TRBD2,TRBV11-3,TRBJ2-3,NA,TGTGCCAGCAGTCAGGGACTAGCGGGGAATACGCAGTATTTT,CASSQGLAGNTQYF
NA,TRBV5-1,TRBJ2-1,NA,TGCGCCAGCAGCTTGTCCCTAAAAAATCCGGGGTCCTACAATGAGCAGTTCTTC,CASSLSLKNPGSYNEQFF
NA,TRBV12-3/TRBV12-4,TRBJ2-7,NA,TGTGCCAGCAGCCTCAGTGGACCCTACGAGCAGTACTTC,CASSLSGPYEQYF
NA,TRBV7-2,TRBJ2-5,NA,TGTGCCAGCAGCCCGGTGACAGGAAGGGAGACCCAGTACTTC,CASSPVTGRETQYF
TRBD2,TRBV5-4,TRBJ2-1,NA,TGTGCCAGCAGCTTTATACTAGCGGGAGCCTACAATGAGCAGTTCTTC,CASSFILAGAYNEQFF
TRBD2,TRBV3-1,TRBJ2-5,NA,TGTGCCAGCAGCCAGGACCTAGGGCGGGGGGAGACCCAGTACTTC,CASSQDLGRGETQYF
NA,TRBV7-2,TRBJ1-5,once,TGTGCCAGCAGCTCGTCGGGGCCCCAGCATTTT,CASSSSGPQHF
NA,TRBV7-9,TRBJ1-5,NA,TGTGCCAGCAGCAACGAAGGGGGTGGCAATCAGCCCCAGCATTTT,CASSNEGGGNQPQHF
NA,TRBV2,TRBJ1-3,NA,TGTGCCAGCTTCGGGGGGAGCGGAAACACCATATATTTT,CASFGGSGNTIYF
NA,TRBV6-2/TRBV6-3,TRBJ2-7,NA,TGTGCCAGCAGTCCCTACTCCTACGAGCAGTACTTC,CASSPYSYEQYF
NA,TRBV18,TRBJ2-7,NA,TGTGCCAGCTCACCGGGACTGCAGCTCACCTACGAGCAGTACTTC,CASSPGLQLTYEQYF
NA,TRBV9,TRBJ1-4,NA,TGTGCCAGCAGCGTAGGAAACTTCGAAAAACTGTTTTTT,CASSVGNFEKLFF
TRBD2,TRBV20-1,TRBJ2-3,NA,TGCAGTGCTGAGACTAGCGGGGGAGCATCGCAGTATTTT,CSAETSGGASQYF
TRBD2,TRBV20-1,TRBJ2-3,NA,TGCAGTGCTAGAGGGGGCGGGGGGGGCACAGATACGCAGTATTTT,CSARGGGGGTDTQYF
TRBD2,TRBV7-8,TRBJ2-1,NA,TGTGCCAGCAGCGCCCGACGCCAGCGGGAGCATGAGCAGTTCTTC,CASSARRQREHEQFF
NA,TRBV7-9,TRBJ1-1,NA,TGTGCCAGCAGCTTAGGGTATCCGAGGACTGAAGCTTTCTTT,CASSLGYPRTEAFF
NA,TRBV11-2,TRBJ2-7,few,TGTGCCAGCAGCTTGGACTTCGGGTGGGTCCCCTACGAGCAGTACTTC,CASSLDFGWVPYEQYF
TRBD1,TRBV12-3/TRBV12-4,TRBJ2-7,once,TGTGCCAGCAGTTGGGGAACCGTAGGGACAGGGTTGTCCTACGAGCAGTACTTC,CASSWGTVGTGLSYEQYF
TRBD1,TRBV3-1,TRBJ1-3,NA,TGTGCCAGCAGCCAGAACCCGACAGGGGGCTCGAAAGTTGCCATATATTTT,CASSQNPTGGSKVAIYF
NA,TRBV3-1,TRBJ2-5,NA,TGTGCCAGCAGCCAAATGGGACGGCCAGAGACCCAGTACTTC,CASSQMGRPETQYF
NA,TRBV7-2,TRBJ2-3,NA,TGTGCCAGCAGCCCCCAGGGGATGACGCAGTATTTT,CASSPQGMTQYF
NA,TRBV20-1,TRBJ1-2,NA,TGCAGTGCCAGACGATCGGTCGAGGGAGCCAGACCCACCTTC,CSARRSVEGARPTF
NA,TRBV2,TRBJ2-7,NA,TGTGCCAGCAGGAACTTAGCGGTTCGGTACGAGCAGTACTTC,CASRNLAVRYEQYF
TRBD1,TRBV30,TRBJ1-1,NA,TGTGCCTGGACCCGGGGACAGGGAAGAACTGAAGCTTTCTTT,CAWTRGQGRTEAFF
NA,TRBV4-3,TRBJ1-1,NA,TGCGCCAGCAGCCAAGATCTAGGGACTGGGACCCTGAACACTGAAGCTTTCTTT,CASSQDLGTGTLNTEAFF